This T cell receptor (beta chain) comes out of a study of cytomegalovirus exposure and HLA in healthy donors. V was clipped by 11 bases and J by 13 bases; unmatched bases: 12. Germline V lookup: CDR1 ENHRY, CDR2 SYGVKD. This CDR3 is 13 amino acids long. 13 Jbeta primers and 60 Vbeta primers were used for the PCR. Sequencing used immunoSEQ multiplex PCR; TCRdb keeps in-frame clones, though not all of them. The sample records tens of thousands of clones, around 79% being singletons. With regard to this clone: This CDR3 is also generated by other DNA sequences in the sample.

The V gene is TRBV10-3, the J gene TRBJ2-1, with 12 nucleotides matching TRBD2. The TCR comes from a female donor in good health and CMV-seronegative. The sample was PBMCs. CDR3 DNA: TGTGCCTCCTCCGGGACTAGCGGGTCCCGACAGTTCTTC. It specifies CASSGTSGSRQFF.